This TCR beta chain was captured by sequencing in a study of blood T cell repertoires in COVID-19. Original processing notes: Using reference gene primer amplification, nucleated cell counts were estimated. The method was immunoSEQ multiplex PCR; TCRdb's version includes in-frame clones alone and lacks a portion of them. That table is the source of V, J and clone size, and D and trimming were worked out from the DNA. The sample has 200,000 to 250,000 clones, 75% to 90% seen once. The germline V gene has CDR1 LGHNT and CDR2 FRNRAP. Trimming took 5 bases from V and 4 from J; bases not matched to a gene: 11. The CDR3 length is 17 residues.

The origin of this receptor is a woman in her 30s with acute COVID-19. This sequence joins TRBV12-5 and TRBJ2-6; 7 bases match TRBD1. Sequencing input: PBMCs or T cells enriched from blood (not recorded which). In DNA form, the CDR3 reads TGTGCTAGTGGTCCGGACAGGACGAGGACAGGGGCCAACGTCCTGACTTTC. Amino acid sequence: CASGPDRTRTGANVLTF.